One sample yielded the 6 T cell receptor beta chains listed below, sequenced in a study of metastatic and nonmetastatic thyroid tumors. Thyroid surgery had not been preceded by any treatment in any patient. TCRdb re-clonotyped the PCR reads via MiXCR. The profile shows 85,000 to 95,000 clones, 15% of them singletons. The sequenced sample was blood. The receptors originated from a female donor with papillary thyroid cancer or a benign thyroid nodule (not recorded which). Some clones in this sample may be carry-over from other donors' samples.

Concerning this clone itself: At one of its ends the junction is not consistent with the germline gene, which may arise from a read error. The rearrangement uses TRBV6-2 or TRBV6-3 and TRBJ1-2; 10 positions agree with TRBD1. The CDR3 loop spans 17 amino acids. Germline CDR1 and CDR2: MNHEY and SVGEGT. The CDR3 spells CASSTRPTGGLHYVYTF. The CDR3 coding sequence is TGTGCCAGCAGTACTCGTCCGACAGGGGGCCTTCACTATGTCTACACCTTC.

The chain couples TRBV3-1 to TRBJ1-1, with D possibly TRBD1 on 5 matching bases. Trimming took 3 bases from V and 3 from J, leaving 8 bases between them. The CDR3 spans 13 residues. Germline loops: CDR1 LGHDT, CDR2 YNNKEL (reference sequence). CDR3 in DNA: TGTGCCAGCAGCCACGAGGGGCACACTGAAGCTTTCTTT. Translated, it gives CASSHEGHTEAFF.

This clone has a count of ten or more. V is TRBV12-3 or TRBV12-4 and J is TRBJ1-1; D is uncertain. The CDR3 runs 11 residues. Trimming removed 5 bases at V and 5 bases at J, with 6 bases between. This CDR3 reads CASSRGTEAFF. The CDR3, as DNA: TGTGCCAGCAGTCGCGGGACTGAAGCTTTCTTT.

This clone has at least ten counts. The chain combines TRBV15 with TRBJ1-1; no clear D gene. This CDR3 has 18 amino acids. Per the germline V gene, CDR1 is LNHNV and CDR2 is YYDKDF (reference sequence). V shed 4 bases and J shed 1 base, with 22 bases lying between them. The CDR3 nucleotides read TGTGCCACCAGCAACCGACTCGGTGGATGGGAGGAGAACACTGAAGCTTTCTTT. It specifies CATSNRLGGWEENTEAFF.

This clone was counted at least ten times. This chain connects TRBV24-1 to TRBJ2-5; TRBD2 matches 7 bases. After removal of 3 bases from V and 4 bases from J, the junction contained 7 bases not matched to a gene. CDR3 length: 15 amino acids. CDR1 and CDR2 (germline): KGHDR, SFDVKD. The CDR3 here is CATSDASSGLETQYF. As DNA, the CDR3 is TGTGCCACCAGTGATGCGTCTAGCGGACTAGAGACCCAGTACTTC.

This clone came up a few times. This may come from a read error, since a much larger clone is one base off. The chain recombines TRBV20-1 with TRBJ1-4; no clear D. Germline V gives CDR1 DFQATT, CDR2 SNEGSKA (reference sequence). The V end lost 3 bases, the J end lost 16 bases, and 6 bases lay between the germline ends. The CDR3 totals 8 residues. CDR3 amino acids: CSASGGFF. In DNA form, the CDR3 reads TGCAGTGCTAGTGGAGGGTTTTTT.